This T cell receptor (beta chain) originates from a study of blood T cell repertoires in COVID-19. Turning to the study itself: From the United States, Italy and Spain came samples of acute and convalescent COVID-19. Sources were T cells, B-cell-depleted T cells, or PBMCs; the material itself was cDNA or gDNA.

As processed by the authors: The authors estimated nucleated cell counts from reference gene primer amplification. Here immunoSEQ multiplex PCR was the method, and the copy in TCRdb shows in-frame clones only, minus some. Clonal size and the V and J genes are those of that table, whereas D and trimming came from the DNA. The sample lists about 380,000 clones, around 91% occurring once. V was trimmed by 4 bases and J by 0 bases, leaving 16 bases between them. This CDR3 has 16 residues. CDR1 and CDR2 (germline): SGHRS, YFSETQ. V usage is TRBV5-1 and J usage is TRBJ1-1; D is unresolved. Sequences were obtained from peripheral blood. The sequence came from a man younger than 35 with active or convalescent COVID-19. CDR3 loop: CASSPKSAAMNTEAFF. DNA of the CDR3: TGCGCCAGCAGCCCTAAATCGGCGGCCATGAACACTGAAGCTTTCTTT.